These 23 T cell receptor beta chains were sequenced from one sample in a study of circulating CD8 cells and anti-PD-1 response in melanoma. The QIAseq Immune Repertoire TCR panel built the libraries from roughly 15 ng of total RNA. One entry per CDR3 protein results from TCRdb running MiXCR on the reads. The profile covers just under 850 distinct CDR3 sequences, with 11% appearing a single time and 56% taken by the ten largest. Four subsets defined by PD-1 and/or TIGIT were sorted from live CD3+CD8+TCRalphabeta+ cells. The source was CD8+ T cells from PBMCs, collected at baseline or after one month of anti-PD-1 therapy (not recorded which). The receptors come from a human donor with melanoma.

By frequency in the sample, this clonotype is medium-sized (0.01 to 0.1%). This chain uses TRBV9 with TRBJ2-1; 8 bases are a match to TRBD2. The V gene's germline CDR1 is SGDLS and CDR2 YYNGEE. This CDR3 spans 15 amino acids. Losses at the gene ends were 0 bases for V and 7 bases for J; bases not matched to a gene: 6. The CDR3 protein is CASSVGASGWNEQFF. The DNA of the CDR3 is TGTGCCAGCAGCGTAGGGGCTAGCGGGTGGAATGAGCAGTTCTTC.

By share of the sample, this clonotype is large. The chain links TRBV5-4 to TRBJ2-3; TRBD2 might be the D (5 bases). V dropped 0 bases and J dropped 0 bases, with 8 bases sitting between them. Germline V gene lookup returns CDR1 SGHNT and CDR2 YYREEE (reference sequence). This CDR3 has 15 amino acids. CDR3 coding DNA: TGTGCCAGCAGCTTGGGCCGGACTAGCACAGATACGCAGTATTTT. Translating it yields CASSLGRTSTDTQYF.

This clonotype is medium-sized. The chain has TRBV6-2 or TRBV6-3 and TRBJ1-1, with D hard to call. Germline lookup yields CDR1 MNHEY and CDR2 SVGEGT. The ends were cut back, 0 bases at V and 8 bases at J, with 7 bases in the middle. This CDR3 has 12 amino acids. CDR3 bases: TGTGCCAGCAGTTACTCGATCGGAGAAGCTTTCTTT. This gives the protein CASSYSIGEAFF.

By frequency in the sample, this clonotype is medium-sized. CDR3 coding DNA: TGCAGTGCTAGAGACTTCGACTCTGGAAACACCATATATTTT. Translating it yields CSARDFDSGNTIYF. The chain carries TRBV20-1 and TRBJ1-3; D is ambiguous. Trimming stripped 0 bases from V and 0 bases from J, with 6 bases between. The length of the CDR3 is 14 residues. Germline V gene lookup returns CDR1 DFQATT and CDR2 SNEGSKA (reference sequence).

This clonotype is termed medium-sized (0.01 to 0.1%). This sequence joins TRBV11-2 and TRBJ1-1; tentatively, D is TRBD1 (5 bases). The germline V gene encodes CDR1 SGHAT and CDR2 FQNNGV. The CDR3 consists of 13 residues. V lost 5 bases and J 1 base, leaving 8 bases between the germline ends. In DNA, the CDR3 is TGTGCCAGCAGCGATACAGGGAACACTGAAGCTTTCTTT. Residues: CASSDTGNTEAFF. Full variable domain (missing parts from reference TRBV11-2 and TRBJ1-1): EAGVAQSPRYKIIEKRQSVAFWCNPISGHATLYWYQQILGQGPKLLIQFQNNGVVDDSQLPKDRFSAERLKGVDSTLKIQPAKLEDSAVYLCASSDTGNTEAFFGQGTRLTVV.

This clonotype is medium-sized by share. This rearrangement joins TRBV20-1 to TRBJ2-1; TRBD1 agrees at 8 bases. This CDR3 is built from 15 residues. The junction had 6 bases not matched to a gene; V was cut back by 2 bases and J by 3 bases. Germline V gene lookup returns CDR1 DFQATT and CDR2 SNEGSKA (reference sequence). The CDR3 sequence: CSARLTGTGYNEQFF. The CDR3 DNA sequence: TGCAGTGCTAGACTCACCGGGACAGGCTACAATGAGCAGTTCTTC.

With regard to this clonotype: With a much larger clone just one base away, this may be a read error. The rearrangement uses TRBV5-6 and TRBJ2-7, with D tentatively TRBD1 (6 bases). From germline, CDR1 is SGHDT and CDR2 YYEEEE. With 2 bases removed from V and 2 bases from J, the gap between germline ends came to 11 bases. The length of the CDR3 is 14 residues. CDR3 protein: CASSFGAGAYEQYF. In nucleotides, the CDR3 is TGTGCCAGCAGCTTCGGGGCAGGGGCCTACGAGCAGTACTTC.

This clonotype is judged medium-sized. This rearrangement joins TRBV2 to TRBJ1-4; 7 positions agree with TRBD1. J was trimmed by 4 bases and V by 7 bases; bases with no gene match: 9. The CDR3 consists of 15 residues. The germline CDR1 and CDR2 sequences are SNHLY and FYNNEI. CDR3 nucleotides: TGTGCCAGCAATCGACGACAGGGAGGTAATGAAAAACTGTTTTTT. Its translation: CASNRRQGGNEKLFF.

This clonotype is classed as medium-sized. V is TRBV19 and J is TRBJ1-6; 8 bases are a match to TRBD1. Germline V gene sequence: CDR1 LNHDA, CDR2 SQIVND (reference sequence). V was clipped by 1 base and J by 2 bases; unmatched bases: 4. The CDR3 has 17 residues. CDR3 protein: CASSIVGDRPYNSPLHF. The CDR3 DNA is TGTGCCAGTAGTATAGTGGGGGACAGGCCCTATAATTCACCCCTCCACTTT.

In its sample, this clonotype ranks as medium-sized. The CDR3 sequence: CASSQVWGLSLLGELFF. As DNA, the CDR3 is TGCGCCAGCAGCCAAGTGTGGGGGCTGTCTCTTCTGGGGGAGCTGTTTTTT. J is TRBJ2-2 and V is TRBV4-3; possibly TRBD1 for D (6 bases). The CDR3 length is 17 residues. Germline CDR1 and CDR2: LGHNA and YSLEER. V lost 1 base to trimming and J lost 8 bases, with 20 bases between them.

This clonotype rates as medium-sized. The V call is TRBV2, the J call TRBJ2-6; no firm D call. Per the germline V gene, CDR1 is SNHLY and CDR2 is FYNNEI. The V gene lost 2 bases and the J gene lost 8 bases, with 7 bases spanning the gap. The CDR3 is made up of 13 amino acids. The CDR3 coding sequence is TGTGCCAGCAGTGAAACGTCGACCAACGTCCTGACTTTC. This gives the protein CASSETSTNVLTF.

By share, this clonotype ranks as medium-sized. CDR3 residues: CSAQGWERNTQYF. The CDR3 nucleotides read TGCAGTGCCCAAGGGTGGGAGAGGAATACGCAGTATTTT. The gene calls are TRBV20-1 and TRBJ2-3; a weak D match, TRBD2 (5 bases). V lost 6 bases and J 7 bases, leaving 17 bases between the germline ends. This CDR3 is built from 13 residues. Germline V gives CDR1 DFQATT, CDR2 SNEGSKA (reference sequence).

This clonotype is large within its sample. This chain connects TRBV10-3 to TRBJ1-2; the match to TRBD1 covers 9 bases. This CDR3 comprises 12 residues. Per the germline V gene, CDR1 is ENHRY and CDR2 is SYGVKD. V trimming: 9 bases; J trimming: 7 bases; junction bases outside the gene matches: 6. This chain's CDR3 is CAIPGTGFGYTF. The CDR3 DNA reads TGTGCCATTCCCGGGACAGGGTTTGGCTACACCTTC.

This clonotype ranks as medium-sized (0.01 to 0.1%). This chain connects TRBV18 to TRBJ2-3; the D is unclear. V was trimmed by 1 base and J by 7 bases, leaving 6 bases between them. Germline-derived CDR1 and CDR2 are KGHSH and LQKENI. CDR3 length: 12 amino acids. Written as DNA, the CDR3 is TGTGCCAGCTCACCACGACCTTATACGCAGTATTTT. As protein: CASSPRPYTQYF.

CDR3 residues: CASSQGLAGLEETQYF. The DNA of the CDR3 is TGTGCCAGCAGCCAAGGACTAGCCGGATTGGAGGAGACCCAGTACTTC. This chain connects TRBV27 to TRBJ2-5; the match to TRBD2 covers 8 bases. The V and J ends lost 6 bases and 5 bases, in that order; junction bases with no gene match: 14. Germline CDR1 is MNHEY and CDR2 is SMNVEV (reference sequence). This CDR3 contains 16 residues.

In its sample, this clonotype is medium-sized. The chain carries TRBV20-1 and TRBJ2-1; perhaps TRBD1 as D (5 bases). The CDR3 spans 14 residues. Between the trimmed V and J ends, which lost 6 bases and 1 base, there was a span of 13 bases. Germline V gene lookup returns CDR1 DFQATT and CDR2 SNEGSKA (reference sequence). The CDR3: CSARSPGSYNEQFF. CDR3 in DNA: TGCAGTGCCCGCTCGCCAGGGTCCTACAATGAGCAGTTCTTC.

This clonotype is classed as medium-sized (0.01 to 0.1%). The J gene is TRBJ2-5, the V gene TRBV2; D perhaps matches TRBD2 (5 bases). Germline V lookup: CDR1 SNHLY, CDR2 FYNNEI. V shed 2 bases and J shed 1 base, with 8 bases lying between them. The CDR3 has 14 amino acids. The CDR3 loop is CASSERLRQETQYF. CDR3 sequence (DNA): TGTGCCAGCAGTGAACGACTACGCCAAGAGACCCAGTACTTC.

This clonotype is large. This chain uses TRBV2 with TRBJ2-2; 8 nucleotides line up with TRBD1. CDR3 length equals 16 residues. The germline CDR1 and CDR2 sequences are SNHLY and FYNNEI. V gave up 7 bases and J gave up 1 base; unmatched junction bases: 8. The CDR3 region is CASTHRTGRNTGELFF. CDR3 nucleotide sequence: TGTGCCAGCACACATCGGACAGGGAGGAACACCGGGGAGCTGTTTTTT.

By sample share, this clonotype is medium-sized. CDR3 nucleotides: TGTGCCAGCAGCTTACAAGGCTCTGAAGCTTTCTTT. Amino acids: CASSLQGSEAFF. V and J are TRBV7-6 and TRBJ1-1; D is unresolved. Germline CDR1 is SGHVS and CDR2 is FNYEAQ. This CDR3 comprises 12 residues. V was shortened by 2 bases and J by 6 bases, with 7 bases between the two germline ends.

This clonotype has just a few counts. V gene TRBV19 combines with J gene TRBJ2-5; 8 nucleotides align to TRBD1. Unmatched junction bases numbered 3, after V lost 4 bases and J lost 5 bases. Germline V gene lookup returns CDR1 LNHDA and CDR2 SQIVND (reference sequence). CDR3 length: 13 amino acids. CDR3 in amino acids: CASSTGGWETQYF. As DNA, the CDR3 is TGTGCCAGTAGTACAGGGGGCTGGGAGACCCAGTACTTC.

This clonotype is judged medium-sized. The chain uses TRBV27 and TRBJ2-1, with D uncertain. Trimming took off 2 bases at V and 0 bases at J, with 11 bases between the two ends. Germline V CDR1 and CDR2: MNHEY, SMNVEV (reference sequence). This CDR3 has 16 amino acids. CDR3 amino acids: CASSLTPPFSYNEQFF. The CDR3 nucleotides read TGTGCCAGCAGTTTAACGCCTCCCTTCTCCTACAATGAGCAGTTCTTC.

By share of the sample, this clonotype is medium-sized. The CDR3 DNA is TGTGCCAGCAGTGATCGGACAGCCTATGGCTACACCTTC. It translates to CASSDRTAYGYTF. The chain uses TRBV2 and TRBJ1-2; tentative D call: TRBD1 (6 bases). V shed 3 bases and J shed 4 bases, with 9 bases lying between them. CDR3 length: 13 residues. Germline-derived CDR1 and CDR2 are SNHLY and FYNNEI.

By share, this clonotype counts as medium-sized. The chain employs TRBV20-1 and TRBJ1-2; D uncertain. The germline V and J ends were trimmed by 3 bases and 0 bases, with 14 bases remaining between them. This CDR3 is 15 amino acids long. Germline values: CDR1 DFQATT, CDR2 SNEGSKA (reference sequence). The CDR3 here is CSASSPLRANYGYTF. Here the CDR3 DNA reads TGCAGTGCTAGTTCCCCCCTCCGGGCTAACTATGGCTACACCTTC.